The 8 T cell receptor beta chains below all came from one sample that was sequenced in a study of cytomegalovirus exposure and HLA in healthy donors. PCR amplification relied on 60 Vbeta primers (plus 13 Jbeta primers). This table comes from immunoSEQ multiplex PCR, and its TCRdb copy is limited to in-frame clones, with some not included. The profile shows 40,000 or so clones, 90% of them singletons. Sequencing was carried out using PBMCs. These receptor sequences come from a woman between 18 and 29 years old in good health and CMV-seronegative.

The chain couples TRBV27 to TRBJ1-6, with 9 bases that match TRBD1. From germline, CDR1 is MNHEY and CDR2 SMNVEV (reference sequence). CDR3 length: 14 amino acids. J lost 7 bases, V lost 6 bases, and 4 bases had no gene match. The CDR3 nucleotides are TGTGCCAGCAGGGGACAGGGAGGCAATTCACCCCTCCACTTT. Translated, it gives CASRGQGGNSPLHF.

In its sample, this clone was seen a few times. The rearrangement joins TRBV15 to TRBJ2-1, with D perhaps TRBD2 (6 bases). CDR1 and CDR2 (germline): LNHNV, YYDKDF (reference sequence). Between the trimmed V and J ends, which lost 0 bases and 10 bases, there was a span of 16 bases. This CDR3 spans 15 amino acids. CDR3 in DNA: TGTGCCACCAGCAGAGATAGGAACCGGGCGGGGGAGCAGTTCTTC. Protein: CATSRDRNRAGEQFF. Supplemented by reference TRBV15 and TRBJ2-1, the full variable domain reads DAMVIQNPRYQVTQFGKPVTLSCSQTLNHNVMYWYQQKSSQAPKLLFHYYDKDFNNEADTPDNFQSRRPNTSFCFLDIRSPGLGDTAMYLCATSRDRNRAGEQFFGPGTRLTVL.

This chain links TRBV15 with TRBJ2-3; a possible D gene is TRBD2 (5 bases). There are 17 residues in the CDR3. Trimming took off 0 bases at V and 2 bases at J, with 15 bases between the two ends. Germline V gene sequence: CDR1 LNHNV, CDR2 YYDKDF (reference sequence). The CDR3 region has the DNA TGTGCCACCAGCAGAGAGAGTAGCGCCTATGACACAGATACGCAGTATTTT. Residues: CATSRESSAYDTDTQYF.

The chain joins TRBV4-1 to TRBJ2-4; D may be TRBD2 (6 bases). V lost 3 bases, J lost 0 bases, and 15 bases lay in between. This CDR3 has 17 residues. Germline values: CDR1 MGHRA, CDR2 YSYEKL. The CDR3 spells CASSQPGGLLAKNIQYF. For the CDR3, the DNA is TGCGCCAGCAGCCAGCCCGGAGGGTTACTAGCCAAAAACATTCAGTACTTC.

This rearrangement joins TRBV25-1 to TRBJ2-7; TRBD1 agrees at 8 bases. Looked up from germline, CDR1 is MGHDK and CDR2 is SYGVNS. J was trimmed by 2 bases and V by 6 bases; bases with no gene match: 3. CDR3 length equals 13 residues. The CDR3, as DNA: TGTGCCAGCAGCACGGACAGGGCCTACGAGCAGTACTTC. Encoded protein: CASSTDRAYEQYF.

The chain couples TRBV28 to TRBJ1-2; 8 bases match TRBD1. CDR3 length: 14 residues. Germline V gives CDR1 MDHEN, CDR2 SYDVKM. The ends lost 2 bases at V and 5 bases at J; junction bases unmatched: 4. The CDR3 coding sequence is TGTGCCAGCAGTTTAGGAGGACAGGGTTATGGCTACACCTTC. As protein: CASSLGGQGYGYTF.

The chain has TRBV30 and TRBJ2-2; 9 nucleotides line up with TRBD2. With 3 bases clipped from V and 0 bases from J, the junction kept 5 bases outside the gene matches. The CDR3 consists of 16 residues. The germline CDR1 and CDR2 sequences are GTSNPN and SVGIG (reference sequence). The CDR3 DNA follows: TGTGCCTGGAGCACAATAGCGGGAGCGAACACCGGGGAGCTGTTTTTT. Protein: CAWSTIAGANTGELFF.

The gene calls are TRBV7-2 and TRBJ2-7; TRBD2 is a possible D gene (7 bases). Trimming removed 9 bases at V and 7 bases at J, with 22 bases between. The length of the CDR3 is 14 residues. CDR1 is SGHTA, CDR2 FQGNSA, per germline. The DNA of the CDR3 is TGTGCCAGTGGGGGGGGCCAGGATCGGCGAGAGCAGTACTTC. It is translated as CASGGGQDRREQYF.